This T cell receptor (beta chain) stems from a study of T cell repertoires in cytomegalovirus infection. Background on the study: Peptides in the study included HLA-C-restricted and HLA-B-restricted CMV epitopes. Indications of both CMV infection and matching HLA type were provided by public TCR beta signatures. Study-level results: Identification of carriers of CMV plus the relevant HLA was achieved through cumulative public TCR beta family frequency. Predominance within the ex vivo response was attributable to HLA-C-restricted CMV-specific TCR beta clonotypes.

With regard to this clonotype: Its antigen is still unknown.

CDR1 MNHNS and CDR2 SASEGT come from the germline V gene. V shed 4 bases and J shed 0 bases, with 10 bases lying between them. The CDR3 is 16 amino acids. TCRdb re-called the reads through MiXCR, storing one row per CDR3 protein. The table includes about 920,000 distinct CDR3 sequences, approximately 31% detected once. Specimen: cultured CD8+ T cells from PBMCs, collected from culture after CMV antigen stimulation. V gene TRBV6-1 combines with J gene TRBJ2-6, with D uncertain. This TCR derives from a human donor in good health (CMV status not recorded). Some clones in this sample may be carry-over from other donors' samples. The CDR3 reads CASSAQWNSGANVLTF. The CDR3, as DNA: TGTGCCAGCAGTGCACAGTGGAACTCTGGGGCCAACGTCCTGACTTTC.